The 19 T cell receptor beta chains below all came from one sample that was sequenced in a study of blood T cells in healthy people across ages. A second PCR, run for about 7 to 12 cycles, used a sample-barcoded 5' primer plus a J-beta primer mix. TCRdb processed the 5' RACE reads anew with MiXCR; each CDR3 protein has one entry. In the table there are over 1,500,000 distinct CDR3 sequences, 35% to 50% of which are singletons. Sequencing was carried out using blood. These receptors all stem from a human donor in good health.

This sequence joins TRBV5-1 and TRBJ1-1; D uncertain. Germline CDR1 reads SGHRS; CDR2 reads YFSETQ. V was pared by 1 base and J by 4 bases, with 14 bases between. The CDR3 length is 15 residues. Written as DNA, the CDR3 is TGCGCCAGCAGCTTGTTAGAGGGAGGAGGCACTGAAGCTTTCTTT. Amino acid sequence: CASSLLEGGGTEAFF.

About this clonotype itself: Mismatch with germline at one junction end may stem from a read error. This chain uses TRBV29-1 with TRBJ2-3; TRBD2 aligns across 14 bases. CDR1 is SQVTM and CDR2 is ANQGSEA in the germline V gene. CDR3 length equals 15 residues. As DNA, the CDR3 is TGCAGCGAGCTGACTAGCGGGGGGGCCTTTGATACGCGGTATTTT. Protein product: CSELTSGGAFDTRYF.

This clonotype was seen a handful of times. This rearrangement joins TRBV4-3 to TRBJ2-3; D perhaps matches TRBD2 (7 bases). Between the trimmed V and J ends, which lost 0 bases and 5 bases, there was a span of 21 bases. CDR1 is LGHNA, CDR2 YSLEER, per germline. The CDR3 has 18 residues. The CDR3 DNA reads TGCGCCAGCAGCCAAGATCCCCCACTAGCGAGGGGGATAGATACGCAGTATTTT. As protein: CASSQDPPLARGIDTQYF.

This clonotype has a handful of counts. This chain uses TRBV7-2 with TRBJ2-3; D is uncertain. Germline lookup yields CDR1 SGHTA and CDR2 FQGNSA. The CDR3 sequence is 14 residues long. V lost 0 bases to trimming and J lost 2 bases, with 6 bases between them. The CDR3: CASSLARTTDTQYF. In DNA, the CDR3 is TGTGCCAGCAGCTTAGCTCGGACCACAGATACGCAGTATTTT.

V is TRBV20-1 and J is TRBJ2-7; 10 bases map to TRBD2. The ends lost 4 bases at V and 6 bases at J; junction bases unmatched: 9. Looked up from germline, CDR1 is DFQATT and CDR2 is SNEGSKA (reference sequence). The CDR3 is 14 amino acids. CDR3 coding DNA: TGCAGTGCTACCAGTAGCGGGGGGAGTTTCGAGCAGTACTTC. This codes for CSATSSGGSFEQYF.

This chain connects TRBV29-1 to TRBJ1-2; TRBD1 is a possible D gene (5 bases). Trimming shortened V by 1 base and J by 8 bases, and 14 bases separated the two germline ends. Germline assignment: CDR1 SQVTM and CDR2 ANQGSEA. The CDR3 covers 13 residues. In nucleotides, the CDR3 is TGCAGCGTTGAAGTGGCAGGGCTTTTGGGCTACACCTTC. Translating it yields CSVEVAGLLGYTF.

In this sample, this clonotype turned up a few times. The chain joins TRBV29-1 to TRBJ2-1; a possible D gene is TRBD1 (6 bases). The CDR3 has 13 amino acids. V lost 4 bases to trimming and J lost 2 bases, with 9 bases between them. The germline gives CDR1 SQVTM, CDR2 ANQGSEA. DNA for the CDR3: TGCAGCGTTGCTCGGACAGCCTACAATGAGCAGTTCTTC. Protein sequence: CSVARTAYNEQFF.

The sample holds a few counts of this clonotype. The chain recombines TRBV20-1 with TRBJ1-1; the D is unclear. Trimming removed 0 bases from V and 9 bases from J, with 11 bases in between. Looked up from germline, CDR1 is DFQATT and CDR2 is SNEGSKA (reference sequence). The CDR3 runs to 12 residues. The CDR3 loop is CSARDIGVKAFF. In DNA, the CDR3 is TGCAGTGCTAGAGATATTGGGGTGAAAGCTTTCTTT.

To note about this clonotype: A much larger clone sits a single nucleotide away, making a read error possible. This chain connects TRBV7-8 to TRBJ2-7; perhaps TRBD1 as D (5 bases). From germline, CDR1 is SGHVS and CDR2 FQNEAQ. V lost 1 base and J lost 5, with 12 bases in between. CDR3 length equals 14 residues. CDR3 in amino acids: CASSLGGLSHEQYF. CDR3 nucleotide sequence: TGTGCCAGCAGCTTAGGGGGCCTTTCCCACGAGCAGTACTTC.

This clonotype has just a few counts. J is TRBJ2-7 and V is TRBV20-1, with 7 bases aligning to TRBD1. The CDR3 spans 14 residues. Germline CDR1 reads DFQATT; CDR2 reads SNEGSKA (reference sequence). Trimming removed 5 bases from V and 0 bases from J; junction bases left unmatched: 7. For the CDR3, the DNA is TGCAGTGCTTTACGGGACAGCCGCTCCTACGAGCAGTACTTC. Its protein is CSALRDSRSYEQYF.

This clonotype was detected a few times. The rearrangement joins TRBV29-1 to TRBJ2-6; D is uncertain. The V and J ends lost 5 bases and 4 bases respectively, with 12 bases between them. CDR1 SQVTM and CDR2 ANQGSEA come from the germline V gene. The CDR3 covers 14 residues. CDR3 coding DNA: TGCAGCGTTTTCTGGGCCTCCGGGGCCAACGTCCTGACTTTC. Its protein is CSVFWASGANVLTF. The full variable domain, in which reference TRBV29-1 and TRBJ2-6 provide the parts outside the CDR3, is SAVISQKPSRDICQRGTSLTIQCQVDSQVTMMFWYRQQPGQSLTLIATANQGSEATYESGFVIDKFPISRPNLTFSTLTVSNMSPEDSSIYLCSVFWASGANVLTFGAGSRLTVL.

The chain is built from TRBV20-1 and TRBJ2-3, with D possibly being TRBD1 (6 bases). V was pared by 3 bases and J by 0 bases, with 13 bases between. The CDR3 is 15 amino acids. Germline V CDR1 and CDR2: DFQATT, SNEGSKA (reference sequence). DNA for the CDR3: TGCAGTGCTAGCGGCAGGGGCCCTAGCACAGATACGCAGTATTTT. Protein product: CSASGRGPSTDTQYF.

This rearrangement joins TRBV24-1 to TRBJ2-3, with 11 bases that match TRBD2. V dropped 7 bases and J dropped 5; count of bases not matched to a gene: 4. This CDR3 has 14 amino acids. Germline V gene sequence: CDR1 KGHDR, CDR2 SFDVKD. CDR3: CATRDGLAGDTQYF. The DNA for the CDR3 is TGTGCCACCAGAGATGGACTAGCGGGAGATACGCAGTATTTT.

This clonotype was found a few times. The chain is built from TRBV15 and TRBJ1-5; no firm D call. Looked up from germline, CDR1 is LNHNV and CDR2 is YYDKDF (reference sequence). V dropped 0 bases and J dropped 3 bases, with 9 bases sitting between them. The CDR3 contains 15 residues. This chain's CDR3 is CATSRDLVINQPQHF. In DNA form, the CDR3 reads TGTGCCACCAGCAGAGATTTGGTGATCAATCAGCCCCAGCATTTT.

V is TRBV7-2 and J is TRBJ1-5; 7 nucleotides agree with TRBD1. The CDR3 covers 15 residues. Germline CDR1 is SGHTA and CDR2 is FQGNSA. V lost 3 bases, J lost 6 bases, and 8 bases stayed unmatched. The CDR3 is CASSFSGGEGQPQHF. In nucleotides, the CDR3 is TGTGCCAGCAGCTTCTCAGGGGGGGAGGGTCAGCCCCAGCATTTT.

V is TRBV5-1 and J is TRBJ2-5; D remains ambiguous. V lost 4 bases, J lost 4 bases, and 20 bases lay in between. CDR1 is SGHRS and CDR2 is YFSETQ in the germline V gene. The CDR3 extends over 16 amino acids. This chain's CDR3 is CASSLRSSLDGETQYF. The CDR3, as DNA: TGCGCCAGCAGCCTCCGTTCGTCCCTGGATGGAGAGACCCAGTACTTC.

A few counts support this clonotype. The chain employs TRBV7-8 and TRBJ1-2; 7 bases align to TRBD1. CDR1 is SGHVS and CDR2 is FQNEAQ in the germline V gene. The CDR3 consists of 16 residues. V shed 3 bases and J 8 bases; nucleotides not matched to a gene: 15. The CDR3 DNA is TGTGCCAGCAGCTTCGATTCACAGGGGAGATTGGGAGGCTACACCTTC. Amino acid sequence: CASSFDSQGRLGGYTF. Variable domain in full (rest from reference TRBV7-8 and TRBJ1-2): GAGVSQSPRYKVAKRGQDVALRCDPISGHVSLFWYQQALGQGPEFLTYFQNEAQLDKSGLPSDRFFAERPEGSVSTLKIQRTQQEDSAVYLCASSFDSQGRLGGYTFGSGTRLTVV.

The chain has TRBV7-9 and TRBJ1-1, with TRBD1 matching over 8 bases. Germline-derived CDR1 and CDR2 are SEHNR and FQNEAQ (reference sequence). The CDR3 spans 15 residues. V gave up 5 bases and J gave up 6 bases; unmatched junction bases: 11. The CDR3 DNA follows: TGTGCCAGCAGCCGACCGGGACAGGTATTCCCTGAAGCTTTCTTT. Translation gives CASSRPGQVFPEAFF.

This clonotype was counted once. The rearrangement joins TRBV6-5 to TRBJ2-1; 8 nucleotides line up with TRBD1. CDR1 is MNHEY, CDR2 SVGAGI, per germline. J gave up 9 bases and V 6 bases, and 10 bases lay outside the gene matches. The CDR3 runs 14 residues. CDR3 protein: CASRGQGAWSEQFF. The CDR3 coding sequence is TGTGCCAGCAGAGGACAGGGAGCATGGAGTGAGCAGTTCTTC.